This T cell receptor beta chain was profiled in a study of CD8+ T cells in alopecia areata. Study-wide points: Treatment with tofacitinib significantly lowered scalp clonality and reduced expanded CD8+ clones among the top 100.

Looked up from germline, CDR1 is SGHDT and CDR2 is YYEEEE. This CDR3 is built from 19 residues. V shed 0 bases and J 4 bases; nucleotides not matched to a gene: 17. Sequencing relied on a cDNA template that was reverse transcribed from extracted RNA. Sequenced by immunoSEQ multiplex PCR; TCRdb stores in-frame clones only, minus some. The repertoire has around 100,000 clones, approximately 70% of them found once; the top ten carry roughly a sixth. A word on this clone: Its antigen is unknown.

Treatment specified: oral pan-JAK inhibitor, 5-10 mg twice daily. The source was CD8+ T cells sorted from blood, collected around week 44, from a patient treated with tofacitinib. The chain couples TRBV5-6 to TRBJ2-7, with 9 nucleotides matching TRBD1. This TCR was recovered from a human donor with alopecia areata. The CDR3 nucleotides are TGTGCCAGCAGCTTGGCAAGGTTCGACAACAGGGGGCATCCGTACGAGCAGTACTTC. This sequence encodes CASSLARFDNRGHPYEQYF.